This is a list of T cell receptor beta chains from one sample in a study of cytomegalovirus exposure and HLA in healthy donors. Libraries were prepared by immunoSEQ multiplex PCR; TCRdb keeps only in-frame clonotypes and omits some of them. The sample lists 200,000 to 250,000 clones; around nine tenths were seen once. Sequenced sample: PBMCs. The receptors shown here come from a woman between 18 and 30 years old in good health and CMV-seropositive. The CDR3 runs from the conserved cysteine through the conserved F or W. The D gene is left open where the match is weak. Some rows mark clone size as missing; the rest say once, few, many or name a class of expanded clone.

cdr3_length	d_call	v_call	clone_size	j_call	cdr3_aa	cdr3_nt
14	-	TRBV4-1	few	TRBJ1-2	CASSQETWNYGYTF	TGCGCCAGCAGCCAGGAGACCTGGAACTATGGCTACACCTTC
14	-	TRBV7-2	-	TRBJ1-2	CASSLVRDGVGYTF	TGTGCCAGCAGCTTAGTGCGGGACGGGGTTGGCTACACCTTC
14	-	TRBV7-2	-	TRBJ2-2	CASSLDRPTGELFF	TGTGCCAGCAGCCTCGACAGACCCACCGGGGAGCTGTTTTTT
13	-	TRBV2	-	TRBJ2-7	CASSAGKTYEQYF	TGTGCCAGCAGTGCCGGGAAAACCTACGAGCAGTACTTC
11	-	TRBV28	few	TRBJ2-7	CASSLEVEQYF	TGTGCCAGCAGTTTAGAGGTCGAGCAGTACTTC
13	-	TRBV27	-	TRBJ1-1	CASSWARQSEAFF	TGTGCCAGCAGTTGGGCCCGACAGTCTGAAGCTTTCTTT
16	TRBD2	TRBV4-1	-	TRBJ2-1	CASSQGGSGTLNEQFF	TGCGCCAGCAGCCAAGGGGGGAGCGGGACTCTGAATGAGCAGTTCTTC
15	TRBD2	TRBV28	-	TRBJ2-1	CASRPGGRVSNEQFF	TGTGCCAGCAGGCCTGGCGGGAGGGTTAGTAATGAGCAGTTCTTC
14	TRBD2	TRBV5-1	-	TRBJ2-7	CASSLAVGEGEQYF	TGCGCCAGCAGCTTGGCCGTGGGGGAGGGCGAGCAGTACTTC
18	TRBD2	TRBV2	-	TRBJ2-3	CASSEAWGREGRTDTQYF	TGTGCCAGCAGTGAAGCTTGGGGGCGGGAGGGCCGCACAGATACGCAGTATTTT
14	-	TRBV4-1	few	TRBJ1-4	CASSHMGLSKGLFF	TGCGCCAGCAGCCACATGGGACTCAGCAAAGGACTGTTTTTT
19	TRBD1	TRBV4-1	-	TRBJ1-2	CASSQDLGAGGNLNYGYTF	TGCGCCAGCAGCCAAGATCTGGGGGCAGGGGGAAACCTTAACTATGGCTACACCTTC
16	-	TRBV7-2	-	TRBJ1-2	CASSLTLTRVFYGYTF	TGTGCCAGCAGCTTAACCCTTACCAGGGTCTTCTATGGCTACACCTTC
12	-	TRBV29-1	-	TRBJ1-1	CSERQLYTEAFF	TGCAGCGAAAGACAGCTATACACTGAAGCTTTCTTT
16	TRBD1	TRBV9	-	TRBJ1-3	CASSVAGTGYGNTIYF	TGTGCCAGCAGCGTAGCTGGGACAGGGTATGGAAACACCATATATTTT
15	TRBD1	TRBV6-5	-	TRBJ1-5	CASSRGTAKNQPQHF	TGTGCCAGCAGTCGGGGGACAGCAAAGAATCAGCCCCAGCATTTT
13	-	TRBV9	-	TRBJ1-3	CASSGLRENTIYF	TGTGCCAGCAGTGGACTAAGGGAAAACACCATATATTTT
16	TRBD1	TRBV5-4	-	TRBJ2-1	CANLRQGPRYYNEQFF	TGTGCCAACTTACGACAGGGACCGAGATACTACAATGAGCAGTTCTTC
14	TRBD1	TRBV5-1	-	TRBJ2-7	CASSVRTGEDEQYF	TGCGCCAGCAGCGTCCGGACAGGGGAGGACGAGCAGTACTTC
16	TRBD2	TRBV7-3	-	TRBJ2-2	CASSLGAGVPGGELFF	TGTGCCAGCAGCTTAGGGGCGGGAGTTCCCGGCGGGGAGCTGTTTTTT
18	TRBD2	TRBV11-2	-	TRBJ2-7	CASSHKGLAGPKYYEQYF	TGTGCCAGCAGCCATAAAGGGCTAGCGGGACCGAAATACTACGAGCAGTACTTC